This T cell receptor beta chain is from a study of T cell responses to AZD1222 COVID-19 vaccine. As for this clone: Antigen unknown.

Findings of the study overall: Across spike, vaccine-associated CD4 TCRs were found, dominant at 160-218 and 743-854. Spike-specific TCR breadth rose after two AZD1222 doses, and depth rose as well.

Assay: immunoSEQ multiplex PCR; the TCRdb copy retains only in-frame clones and omits some. This repertoire shows 85,000 or so clones, around 90% found once; its top ten account for roughly 11%. CDR1 MDHEN and CDR2 SYDVKM come from the germline V gene. V gave up 8 bases and J gave up 0 bases; unmatched junction bases: 5. The CDR3 runs to 15 residues. This sequence was found in an adult who received the AZD1222 COVID-19 vaccine. This rearrangement joins TRBV28 to TRBJ1-2; 11 nucleotides agree with TRBD1. The sequencing used peripheral blood, collected 28 days after the second AZD1222 dose. The DNA for the CDR3 is TGTGCCAGCCTCCGGGACAGGGGGGCTAACTATGGCTACACCTTC. The encoded protein is CASLRDRGANYGYTF.